These 27 T cell receptor beta chains originate from one sample sequenced in a study of T cell repertoires in cytomegalovirus infection. TCRdb fed the reads into MiXCR, producing one record per CDR3 protein. Of about 180,000 distinct CDR3 sequences listed, approximately 15% were seen once; the top ten hold roughly a quarter. Sequencing used PBMCs. Receptors originate from a human donor in good health (CMV status not recorded). Some clones in this sample may be carry-over from other donors' samples.

Many counts were recorded for this clonotype. V usage is TRBV6-1 and J usage is TRBJ2-7, with D tentatively TRBD1 (6 bases). Germline V gene sequence: CDR1 MNHNS, CDR2 SASEGT. The CDR3 totals 12 residues. V was clipped by 3 bases and J by 3 bases, with 6 bases between them. The CDR3 coding sequence is TGTGCCAGCAGTGACAGGGGCTACGAGCAGTACTTC. Protein sequence: CASSDRGYEQYF.

The chain couples TRBV6-5 to TRBJ1-6; D unresolved. The CDR3 is made up of 15 amino acids. The germline V gene encodes CDR1 MNHEY and CDR2 SVGAGI. Deletions cut 0 bases from V and 6 bases from J, with 9 bases between. This chain's CDR3 is CASSYSSPSNSPLHF. In DNA, the CDR3 is TGTGCCAGCAGTTACTCGAGCCCGTCTAATTCACCCCTCCACTTT.

This chain joins TRBV5-1 and TRBJ1-5; 8 bases match TRBD1. Germline V gene sequence: CDR1 SGHRS, CDR2 YFSETQ. V lost 4 bases to trimming and J lost 0 bases; unmatched junction nucleotides: 3. This CDR3 is built from 15 residues. The CDR3 DNA sequence: TGCGCCAGCAGCGCGACAGGGGATAGCAATCAGCCCCAGCATTTT. Its protein is CASSATGDSNQPQHF. The full variable domain, its missing parts supplied by reference TRBV5-1 and TRBJ1-5, is KAGVTQTPRYLIKTRGQQVTLSCSPISGHRSVSWYQQTPGQGLQFLFEYFSETQRNKGNFPGRFSGRQFSNSRSEMNVSTLELGDSALYLCASSATGDSNQPQHFGDGTRLSIL.

Turning to this clonotype: A read error is possible here, since a much larger clone lies one base away. V usage is TRBV6-8 and J usage is TRBJ1-2; a weak D match, TRBD1 (6 bases). The CDR3 spans 13 residues. Deletions cut 5 bases from V and 4 bases from J, with 11 bases between. Germline CDR1 MNHGY, CDR2 SAAAGT. Written as DNA, the CDR3 is TGTGCCAGCAGTGACGGGGGCGGCTATGGCTACACCTTC. It is translated as CASSDGGGYGYTF.

The chain links TRBV12-5 to TRBJ1-5; 7 bases are a match to TRBD1. Germline assignment: CDR1 LGHNT and CDR2 FRNRAP. There are 15 residues in the CDR3. Trimming at V came to 5 bases and at J to 4 bases, leaving 8 bases not matched to a gene. The CDR3 loop is CASGARGTVNQPQHF. The DNA for the CDR3 is TGTGCTAGTGGTGCCAGAGGGACAGTAAATCAGCCCCAGCATTTT.

This chain uses TRBV28 with TRBJ1-2; TRBD1 is a possible D gene (5 bases). The CDR3 contains 14 residues. The V gene's germline CDR1 is MDHEN and CDR2 SYDVKM. The V and J ends lost 6 bases and 4 bases respectively, with 15 bases between them. The CDR3 region has the DNA TGTGCCAGCAGACCCCAGCCCCAGGGCTATGGCTACACCTTC. Translating gives CASRPQPQGYGYTF.

This clonotype was seen at least ten times. The genes are TRBV11-2 and TRBJ2-1; the D is unclear. This CDR3 spans 16 amino acids. The germline V gene encodes CDR1 SGHAT and CDR2 FQNNGV. Between the trimmed V and J ends, which lost 2 bases and 2 bases, there was a span of 13 bases. CDR3 residues: CASSLQDINTYNEQFF. The CDR3 bases are TGTGCCAGCAGCTTACAGGATATTAATACCTACAATGAGCAGTTCTTC.

This clonotype appeared many times. This chain uses TRBV7-9 with TRBJ1-5, with a possible D match to TRBD1 (5 bases). In germline, CDR1 is SEHNR, CDR2 FQNEAQ (reference sequence). The CDR3 sequence is 15 residues long. V was pared by 5 bases and J by 6 bases, with 17 bases between. The CDR3 DNA follows: TGTGCCAGCAGCCTCGGGACCGAGCTCGGTCAGCCCCAGCATTTT. Protein sequence: CASSLGTELGQPQHF.

The chain links TRBV4-1 to TRBJ2-5; the D gene is possibly TRBD1 (5 bases). The CDR3 runs 16 residues. Trimming took 1 base from V and 5 from J, leaving 17 bases between them. In germline, CDR1 is MGHRA, CDR2 YSYEKL. The DNA for the CDR3 is TGCGCCAGCAGCCAAGGGAAAGGGGATCGATCGGAGACCCAGTACTTC. Its translation is CASSQGKGDRSETQYF.

V and J are TRBV6-2 or TRBV6-3 and TRBJ2-1, with D unresolved. The germline CDR1 and CDR2 sequences are MNHEY and SVGEGT. The CDR3 totals 11 residues. V gave up 4 bases and J gave up 9 bases, with 7 bases separating them. CDR3 DNA sequence: TGTGCCAGCAGTTTTATGGGTGAGCAGTTCTTC. This translates into CASSFMGEQFF.

This clonotype was observed a handful of times. The chain employs TRBV14 and TRBJ2-2, with D perhaps assigned TRBD1 or TRBD2 (5 bases each). CDR1 and CDR2 from the germline V gene are SGHDN and FVKESK. The V end lost 2 bases, the J end lost 1 base, and 11 bases lay between the germline ends. The CDR3 is made up of 16 amino acids. DNA of the CDR3: TGTGCCAGCAGCCAAACACTGAGGGGGAACACCGGGGAGCTGTTTTTT. Protein sequence: CASSQTLRGNTGELFF.

This clonotype was observed a handful of times. V and J are TRBV6-2 or TRBV6-3 and TRBJ1-1; 7 bases line up with TRBD1. Germline CDR1 and CDR2: MNHEY and SVGEGT. The CDR3 contains 14 residues. Trimming removed 6 bases from V and 4 bases from J; junction bases left unmatched: 8. The CDR3 nucleotides read TGTGCCAGCAGCTGGAAGGGGGCTGTCACTGAAGCTTTCTTT. It encodes CASSWKGAVTEAFF.

V usage is TRBV25-1 and J usage is TRBJ1-1, with 7 bases identical to TRBD1. Germline CDR1 and CDR2: MGHDK and SYGVNS. The CDR3 is made up of 15 amino acids. The junction had 8 bases not matched to a gene; V was cut back by 3 bases and J by 4 bases. CDR3 nucleotides: TGTGCCAGCAGTGAGCCAGGGGGTGGATTCACTGAAGCTTTCTTT. Its translation: CASSEPGGGFTEAFF.

This clonotype showed up many times. The chain uses TRBV7-2 and TRBJ2-7, with 10 bases matching TRBD1. Germline-derived CDR1 and CDR2 are SGHTA and FQGNSA. The CDR3 runs 15 residues. The V and J ends lost 0 bases and 3 bases, in that order; junction bases with no gene match: 2. The CDR3, as DNA: TGTGCCAGCAGCTTAGCTTGGACAGGGGGCTACGAGCAGTACTTC. The encoded protein is CASSLAWTGGYEQYF.

This clonotype was seen a few times. The V gene is TRBV10-3, the J gene TRBJ1-2; D is possibly TRBD1 (5 bases). Deletions cut 0 bases from V and 4 bases from J, with 9 bases between. The CDR3 runs 14 residues. Germline values: CDR1 ENHRY, CDR2 SYGVKD. The CDR3 region is CAISESQGPYGYTF. The CDR3 nucleotides read TGTGCCATCAGTGAGTCTCAGGGACCCTATGGCTACACCTTC.

This clonotype came up many times. The rearrangement joins TRBV12-3 or TRBV12-4 to TRBJ2-6; no definite D call. The V and J ends lost 5 bases and 0 bases respectively, with 8 bases between them. There are 15 residues in the CDR3. As DNA, the CDR3 is TGTGCCAGCAGTCGCAGGAGCTCTGGGGCCAACGTCCTGACTTTC. Translating gives CASSRRSSGANVLTF.

This clonotype has only one observation. A much larger clone is a single base away; this may be a read error. The genes are TRBV6-2 or TRBV6-3 and TRBJ2-5; a weak D match, TRBD2 (6 bases). Trimming left V 2 bases short and J 2 bases short, with 12 bases between. Germline-derived CDR1 and CDR2 are MNHEY and SVGEGT. This CDR3 has 15 amino acids. The CDR3 loop reads CASSYDTGVQETQYF. CDR3 coding DNA: TGTGCCAGCAGTTACGATACGGGGGTTCAAGAGACCCAGTACTTC.

V gene TRBV20-1 combines with J gene TRBJ2-1, with TRBD2 matching 11 bases. Germline-derived CDR1 and CDR2 are DFQATT and SNEGSKA (reference sequence). The junction had 10 bases not matched to a gene; V was cut back by 3 bases and J by 0 bases. The CDR3 runs 18 residues. CDR3 coding DNA: TGCAGTGCTAGTCCCCTAGCGGGAGGCACCAGCTCCTACAATGAGCAGTTCTTC. Protein: CSASPLAGGTSSYNEQFF.

This clonotype was detected ten times or more. This sequence joins TRBV28 and TRBJ2-7; D uncertain. CDR1 is MDHEN and CDR2 is SYDVKM in the germline V gene. The CDR3 has 11 amino acids. Trimming removed 5 bases at V and 4 bases at J, with 6 bases between. The CDR3 DNA reads TGTGCCAGCAGTACCTCTTACGAGCAGTACTTC. As protein: CASSTSYEQYF.

This clonotype was picked up many times. The chain carries TRBV12-3 or TRBV12-4 and TRBJ1-2; possibly TRBD1 for D (6 bases). The length of the CDR3 is 14 residues. V was shortened by 4 bases and J by 5 bases, with 14 bases between the two germline ends. The CDR3 sequence is CASSSIGTHYGYTF. CDR3 bases: TGTGCCAGCAGTTCCATCGGGACACATTATGGCTACACCTTC.

This chain connects TRBV20-1 to TRBJ2-7; D gene unclear. With 2 bases removed from V and 7 bases from J, the gap between germline ends came to 9 bases. The CDR3 sequence is 11 residues long. From germline, CDR1 is DFQATT and CDR2 SNEGSKA (reference sequence). The CDR3: CSARSAWEQYF. Here the CDR3 DNA reads TGCAGTGCTAGAAGTGCGTGGGAGCAGTACTTC.

There are many counts of this clonotype. V and J are TRBV7-3 and TRBJ2-1; TRBD2 matches 7 bases. Germline assignment: CDR1 SGHTA and CDR2 FQGTGA. V gave up 5 bases and J gave up 9 bases; unmatched junction bases: 4. The CDR3 is 12 residues long. CDR3 DNA sequence: TGTGCCAGCAGCCAAAGGGAGGGTGAGCAGTTCTTC. Protein sequence: CASSQREGEQFF.

This clonotype has at least ten counts. This chain connects TRBV7-6 to TRBJ2-1, with 9 positions matching TRBD2. The CDR3 consists of 17 residues. V lost 1 base to trimming and J lost 7 bases; unmatched junction nucleotides: 11. In germline, CDR1 is SGHVS, CDR2 FNYEAQ. Here the CDR3 reads CASSLVDVAGAGNEQFF. CDR3 sequence (DNA): TGTGCCAGCAGCTTAGTCGATGTAGCGGGAGCGGGAAATGAGCAGTTCTTC.

The chain joins TRBV29-1 to TRBJ1-2, with a tentative D call TRBD1 (6 bases). Trimming removed 6 bases at V and 2 bases at J, with 19 bases between. Germline V CDR1 and CDR2: SQVTM, ANQGSEA. The CDR3 covers 15 residues. In DNA, the CDR3 is TGCAGCGTATCTCCGGGACACCAATCGAACTATGGCTACACCTTC. Translating gives CSVSPGHQSNYGYTF.

This CDR3 is CSVGQNTLGAEAFF. The DNA of the CDR3 is TGCAGCGTCGGACAGAATACCCTAGGAGCTGAAGCTTTCTTT. The J gene is TRBJ1-1, the V gene TRBV29-1; D may be TRBD1 (6 bases). This CDR3 spans 14 amino acids. V dropped 6 bases and J dropped 6 bases, with 20 bases sitting between them. Germline CDR1 is SQVTM and CDR2 is ANQGSEA.

This clonotype was recorded at least ten times. The rearrangement joins TRBV7-8 to TRBJ2-1; TRBD2 aligns across 9 bases. The CDR3 consists of 18 residues. CDR1 is SGHVS, CDR2 FQNEAQ, per germline. V lost 0 bases to trimming and J lost 7 bases; unmatched junction nucleotides: 13. CDR3 DNA: TGTGCCAGCAGCTTAGCGGTGTTGGCGGGGGGGCTTTGGAATGAGCAGTTCTTC. This encodes CASSLAVLAGGLWNEQFF.

For this clonotype: A read error may be the cause here, since a much bigger clone is one base away. This chain connects TRBV6-2 or TRBV6-3 to TRBJ2-2; 8 bases match TRBD1. Germline CDR1 and CDR2: MNHEY and SVGEGT. The CDR3 sequence is 15 residues long. The CDR3 DNA reads TGTGCCAGCAGTCATCGGACAGGGAACCCCGGGGAGCTGTTTTTT. This translates into CASSHRTGNPGELFF.